The T cell receptor (beta chain) under discussion was sequenced for a study of blood T cell repertoires in COVID-19. Germline-derived CDR1 and CDR2 are GTSNPN and SVGIG (reference sequence). V shed 3 bases and J shed 6 bases, with 15 bases lying between them. This CDR3 contains 14 residues. Only in-frame clones appear in the TCRdb table, and some are missing; sequencing was by immunoSEQ multiplex PCR. In the table there are fewer than 500,000 clones, about 90% of which are singletons. Seattle participants joined during active infection and were tracked over time. This receptor was taken from a man between 18 and 35 years old with COVID-19, enrolled during active disease. Sequencing was performed on peripheral blood. J is TRBJ1-5 and V is TRBV30; no clear D gene. The chain's CDR3 is CAWSGAIGSQPQHF. Written as DNA, the CDR3 is TGTGCCTGGAGCGGCGCCATAGGGAGTCAGCCCCAGCATTTT.